This T cell receptor (beta chain) was captured by sequencing in a study of graft-versus-host responses after intestinal transplantation. Study summary: Transplant recipients had multivisceral, liver-intestinal, or isolated intestinal grafts. Induction using anti-thymocyte globulin, followed by tacrolimus and steroids for roughly 3 years, was given to all recipients.

The V segment lost 3 bases and the J segment 6 bases; nucleotides outside the gene matches: 1. Germline values: CDR1 MGHDK, CDR2 SYGVNS. This CDR3 region has 15 residues. Graft material was processed, releasing intraepithelial and lamina propria lymphocytes. The protocol was immunoSEQ multiplex PCR, while the TCRdb copy is restricted to in-frame clones and leaves out a portion. Of approximately 63,000 clones in the sample, roughly 89% are singletons; the top ten hold about 1.7%. The rearrangement joins TRBV25-1 to TRBJ2-2, with 13 bases fitting TRBD2. The TCR originated in a human patient who received an intestinal transplant, so some T cells may come from the graft donor. The sequenced sample was ileum tissue, obtained 350 to 400 days after transplant. The CDR3 bases are TGTGCCAGCAGTGATGGACTAGCGGGAGCCGGGGAGCTGTTTTTT. Protein sequence: CASSDGLAGAGELFF. The full variable domain, its missing parts supplied by reference TRBV25-1 and TRBJ2-2, is EADIYQTPRYLVIGTGKKITLECSQTMGHDKMYWYQQDPGMELHLIHYSYGVNSTEKGDLSSESTVSRIRTEHFPLTLESARPSHTSQYLCASSDGLAGAGELFFGEGSRLTVL.